This TCR beta chain derives from a study of tumour-infiltrating T cells in Burkitt lymphoma (dated by TCRdb to 2018 to 2020). At the level of the whole study: TCR repertoire data were correlated with clinical outcome; productive clonality predicted overall and progression-free survival, independent of established prognosticators including age at diagnosis.

About this clone: The clone's antigen remains unknown. No much larger clone is present one base from it, and per-base qualities are unavailable.

According to the germline V gene, CDR1 reads MNHNS and CDR2 reads SASEGT. From the cysteine through the phenylalanine, the CDR3 covers 14 amino acids. The CDR3 DNA has 42 bases and is translated from base 1. Deletion took 6 bases off V and 6 bases off J, with a span of 15 bases between the germline ends. The receptor library was made with the immunoSEQ multiplex PCR assay. Drawn from immuneACCESS, this table holds only the in-frame rearrangements with V and J called that TCRdb kept. Clones are partly lost; checked studies trace under half to an unresolved V gene and leave the rest unexplained. The sample data list some 710 clones, and roughly 92% of these were observed just once. Of the sample, 6.5% is held by the ten largest clones.

The chain is encoded by TRBV6-1 joined to TRBJ1-5; the D gene identity is not certain. This sequence originates from a human donor with diffuse large B-cell lymphoma. The specimen was tumor tissue. CDR3 region: CASRGSGDIQPQHF. The DNA is as follows: TGTGCCAGCAGAGGAAGCGGGGATATTCAGCCCCAGCATTTT.